This T cell receptor beta chain was observed in a study of shared clonotypes between healthy human individuals. Cells designated naive CD8 were CD45RO-negative and were positively selected for CCR7, with terminally differentiated effector memory CD45RA+ cells excluded. Data came from immunoSEQ multiplex PCR; TCRdb stores just in-frame clones and leaves some out. There are 2 million to 2.5 million clones in the sample; about 92% occur only once, and 1.5% to 2% lies in the top ten. Germline-derived CDR1 and CDR2 are SGHDN and FVKESK. Trimming took off 4 bases at V and 3 bases at J, with 10 bases between the two ends. CDR3 length: 13 residues.

The clonotype originates from a young man in good health. Some clones in this sample may be carry-over from other donors' samples. Sample: naive CD8+ T cells from PBMCs. This chain joins TRBV14 and TRBJ2-7; TRBD2 might be the D (5 bases). The CDR3 spells CASSPIAGYEQYF. CDR3 nucleotide sequence: TGTGCCAGCAGCCCAATTGCGGGCTACGAGCAGTACTTC.